These 19 T cell receptor beta chains share one sample of origin, sequenced in a study of a mutant IDH1 vaccine in newly diagnosed glioma. Documented time point: week 5, during vaccination. Topical imiquimod accompanied each vaccine dose, which consisted of 300 ug of mutant IDH1 20-mer peptide. No antigen is known for these receptors. Libraries were prepared by immunoSEQ multiplex PCR; TCRdb keeps only in-frame clonotypes and omits some of them. The table has 37,000 or so clones, about 80% seen once. Sequenced here: PBMCs, sampled from a glioma patient whose treatment included an IDH1 peptide vaccine. Receptors originate from a man aged 30 to 45 with glioma.

The CDR3 DNA is TGTGCCAGTAGTACCCTTGGGGGCCGGAGCTCCTACAATGAGCAGTTCTTC. It specifies CASSTLGGRSSYNEQFF. The genes are TRBV19 and TRBJ2-1, with D tentatively TRBD1 (6 bases). The CDR3 extends over 17 amino acids. V was clipped by 4 bases and J by 0 bases, with 16 bases between them. Germline V gives CDR1 LNHDA, CDR2 SQIVND (reference sequence).

This clone came up a few times. One end of the junction is discordant with germline, which a read error may explain. The V call is TRBV6-4, the J call TRBJ1-1, with D tentatively TRBD1 (6 bases). This CDR3 is 13 amino acids long. Germline V lookup: CDR1 MRHNA, CDR2 SNTAGT. CDR3 protein: CASKAGWDTKAFF. The CDR3 coding sequence is TGTGCCAGCAAAGCGGGCTGGGACACTAAAGCTTTCTTT.

The chain links TRBV30 to TRBJ1-2; D not certain. The V gene's germline CDR1 is GTSNPN and CDR2 SVGIG (reference sequence). The CDR3 consists of 13 residues. V lost 1 base and J 5 bases, leaving 11 bases between the germline ends. The CDR3 DNA reads as TGTGCCTGGAGTGCCGGACTTCGTTATGGCTACACCTTC. Encoded protein: CAWSAGLRYGYTF.

This chain uses TRBV11-1 with TRBJ2-1, with 8 bases that match TRBD2. V gave up 5 bases and J gave up 2 bases; unmatched junction bases: 5. The CDR3 contains 15 residues. Germline V gives CDR1 SGHAT, CDR2 FQDESV (reference sequence). CDR3 nucleotide sequence: TGTGCCAGCAGCGTGGAGCGGGGGCCCTACAATGAGCAGTTCTTC. Its translation is CASSVERGPYNEQFF.

The genes are TRBV29-1 and TRBJ1-1; 7 nucleotides line up with TRBD1. Trimming cost V 6 bases and J 3 bases; bases outside gene matches: 10. CDR3 size: 14 residues. Germline CDR1 is SQVTM and CDR2 is ANQGSEA. This CDR3 reads CSVLPGGWDTEAFF. The CDR3 nucleotides read TGCAGCGTACTCCCAGGGGGGTGGGACACTGAAGCTTTCTTT.

The chain has TRBV19 and TRBJ2-3; no firm D call. Trimming cost V 4 bases and J 4 bases, with 12 bases left between them. The CDR3 sequence is 14 residues long. Germline V gives CDR1 LNHDA, CDR2 SQIVND (reference sequence). In nucleotides, the CDR3 is TGTGCCAGTAGTACCTTCCTAGGGCCAGATACGCAGTATTTT. Protein product: CASSTFLGPDTQYF.

This clone was seen more than once but under ten times. This chain joins TRBV7-3 and TRBJ2-2, with 7 bases identical to TRBD1. Germline V CDR1 and CDR2: SGHTA, FQGTGA. The CDR3 totals 15 residues. The ends lost 4 bases at V and 1 base at J; junction bases unmatched: 3. CDR3 coding DNA: TGTGCCAGCAGCTCCGACAGGGAGAACACCGGGGAGCTGTTTTTT. Amino acids: CASSSDRENTGELFF. Drawing the rest from reference TRBV7-3 and TRBJ2-2, the complete variable domain is GAGVSQTPSNKVTEKGKYVELRCDPISGHTALYWYRQSLGQGPEFLIYFQGTGAADDSGLPNDRFFAVRPEGSVSTLKIQRTERGDSAVYLCASSSDRENTGELFFGEGSRLTVL.

This clone has just one count. The chain combines TRBV27 with TRBJ1-1; tentatively, D is TRBD1 (6 bases). The V and J ends lost 3 bases and 0 bases respectively, with 17 bases between them. Germline loops: CDR1 MNHEY, CDR2 SMNVEV (reference sequence). The CDR3 runs to 17 residues. In DNA form, the CDR3 reads TGTGCCAGCAGTTTGAGGCCTGGGGGGCTCGTGAACACTGAAGCTTTCTTT. It translates to CASSLRPGGLVNTEAFF.

Only a few counts were recorded for this clone. The J gene is TRBJ1-5, the V gene TRBV7-2, with D hard to call. Trimming stripped 4 bases from V and 1 base from J, with 8 bases between. This CDR3 has 14 amino acids. Germline loops: CDR1 SGHTA, CDR2 FQGNSA. This CDR3 reads CASSYGRSNQPQHF. CDR3 coding DNA: TGTGCCAGCAGCTACGGACGGAGCAATCAGCCCCAGCATTTT.

The chain is built from TRBV19 and TRBJ2-6; D is uncertain. The V gene's germline CDR1 is LNHDA and CDR2 SQIVND (reference sequence). The V end lost 4 bases, the J end lost 0 bases, and 1 base lay between the germline ends. There are 13 residues in the CDR3. The CDR3 sequence: CASSSSGANVLTF. CDR3 nucleotide sequence: TGTGCCAGTAGTAGCTCTGGGGCCAACGTCCTGACTTTC.

This chain joins TRBV2 and TRBJ2-2, with D unresolved. The length of the CDR3 is 11 residues. Germline CDR1 reads SNHLY; CDR2 reads FYNNEI. Trimming took off 5 bases at V and 7 bases at J, with 5 bases between the two ends. The CDR3 loop is CASSFFGELFF. The CDR3 region has the DNA TGTGCCAGCAGTTTCTTCGGGGAGCTGTTTTTT.

The chain combines TRBV10-3 with TRBJ1-2, with D perhaps TRBD1 (5 bases). The CDR3 is made up of 17 amino acids. Trimming cost V 1 base and J 0 bases, with 15 bases left between them. Germline loops: CDR1 ENHRY, CDR2 SYGVKD. The CDR3 nucleotides read TGTGCCATCAGTGAGTTAGACCGGGACGGCGCTAACTATGGCTACACCTTC. Protein sequence: CAISELDRDGANYGYTF.

The chain has TRBV5-1 and TRBJ2-1; perhaps TRBD1 as D (5 bases). The CDR3 covers 14 residues. Germline V gives CDR1 SGHRS, CDR2 YFSETQ. V lost 3 bases and J lost 5, with 12 bases in between. The chain's CDR3 is CASSSGRANNEQFF. CDR3 nucleotide sequence: TGCGCCAGCAGCTCGGGCAGGGCCAACAATGAGCAGTTCTTC.

This rearrangement joins TRBV6-4 to TRBJ1-2, with D hard to call. The CDR3 contains 15 residues. CDR1 and CDR2 from the germline V gene are MRHNA and SNTAGT. Trimming stripped 8 bases from V and 8 bases from J, with 24 bases between. The CDR3 is CASSVKGLQRRGYTF. The CDR3 DNA sequence: TGTGCCAGCTCGGTGAAAGGACTCCAGAGGCGGGGCTACACCTTC.

This chain joins TRBV29-1 and TRBJ2-7, with D hard to call. The CDR3 sequence is 10 residues long. V lost 4 bases to trimming and J lost 5 bases, with 6 bases between them. In germline, CDR1 is SQVTM, CDR2 ANQGSEA. This CDR3 reads CSVGDHEQYF. The CDR3 DNA is TGCAGCGTTGGGGATCACGAGCAGTACTTC.

The sample holds one count of this clone. The rearrangement joins TRBV7-9 to TRBJ1-5, with 8 bases lining up with TRBD1. V dropped 1 base and J dropped 15; count of bases not matched to a gene: 8. The CDR3 loop spans 13 amino acids. CDR1 is SEHNR and CDR2 is FQNEAQ in the germline V gene (reference sequence). CDR3: CASSLGGQEPMHF. The CDR3 DNA reads TGTGCCAGCAGCTTAGGGGGACAGGAGCCGATGCATTTT.

V usage is TRBV5-1 and J usage is TRBJ2-7, with 14 bases lining up with TRBD2. This CDR3 has 17 amino acids. With 5 bases clipped from V and 5 bases from J, the junction kept 12 bases outside the gene matches. Germline-derived CDR1 and CDR2 are SGHRS and YFSETQ. The DNA for the CDR3 is TGCGCCAGCAGTTCCGGGACTAGCGGGAGATGGCGGGACGAGCAGTACTTC. It encodes CASSSGTSGRWRDEQYF.

This chain uses TRBV6-5 with TRBJ2-1; D ambiguous. Trimming pared 7 bases from V and 1 base from J, leaving 11 bases between. The germline CDR1 and CDR2 sequences are MNHEY and SVGAGI. The CDR3 has 14 residues. Here the CDR3 DNA reads TGTGCCAGCACTAATAGCCCGTCCTACAATGAGCAGTTCTTC. Residues: CASTNSPSYNEQFF.

This chain connects TRBV7-6 to TRBJ2-3; D is undetermined. The germline V gene has CDR1 SGHVS and CDR2 FNYEAQ. V lost 1 base, J lost 3 bases, and 5 bases lay in between. The CDR3 is made up of 13 amino acids. CDR3 sequence reads: CASSLGLTDTQYF. The CDR3 nucleotides are TGTGCCAGCAGCTTAGGACTGACAGATACGCAGTATTTT.